This T cell receptor beta chain was identified during a study of blood T cells in healthy people across ages. A second 7 to 11 cycle PCR used barcoded and J-beta primers. TCRdb processed the 5' RACE reads anew with MiXCR; each CDR3 protein has one entry. The sample holds 780,000 or so distinct CDR3 sequences, about 25% seen once. The CDR3 spans 15 residues. The germline gives CDR1 LNHDA, CDR2 SQIVND (reference sequence). The V gene end was trimmed by 5 bases and the J gene end by 6 bases; junction bases not matched to a gene: 7. These data also formed part of another study, on T cells of mothers and their children. Per that study: Overlap ran slightly, non-significantly higher for related than unrelated mother-child pairs.

The origin of this receptor is a boy aged 5-17 years in good health. The chain uses TRBV19 and TRBJ2-7; 13 nucleotides agree with TRBD2. The sample taken for sequencing was blood. CDR3 DNA sequence: TGTGCCAGTAGTTCCGGACTAGCGGGAGCGCGCGAGCAGTACTTC. This translates into CASSSGLAGAREQYF.